These 3 T cell receptor beta chains share one sample of origin, sequenced in a study of immune heterogeneity within non-small cell lung tumors. Multiplex PCR was performed with 32 V and 13 J primers, and it amplified TCR beta CDR3. TCRdb reprocessed the multiplex PCR reads via MiXCR and lists one record per CDR3 protein. The sample holds over 20,000 distinct CDR3 sequences; 28% are singletons and the top ten take roughly 4.2%. Template material comprised bulk tumor genomic DNA at roughly 630 ng per sample. The authors collected several far-apart biopsies from each primary tumor during surgery. Surgery that was curative in intent was performed on patients with untreated, newly diagnosed non-small cell lung cancer. Source material: lung tumor tissue. These receptors were collected from a man aged 40-49 years with non-small cell lung cancer.

The rearrangement uses TRBV28 and TRBJ1-2; possible D gene TRBD1, 6 bases. There are 17 residues in the CDR3. CDR1 is MDHEN and CDR2 is SYDVKM in the germline V gene. V gave up 6 bases and J gave up 3 bases, with 23 bases separating them. The chain's CDR3 is CASSYGQWKFKHYGYTF. The CDR3, as DNA: TGTGCCAGCAGCTACGGACAGTGGAAGTTTAAGCACTATGGCTACACCTTC.

This sequence joins TRBV29-1 and TRBJ2-1; no definite D call. The CDR3 has 17 residues. The V gene's germline CDR1 is SQVTM and CDR2 ANQGSEA. Trimming stripped 0 bases from V and 0 bases from J, with 15 bases between. CDR3 nucleotide sequence: TGCAGCGTTGAAGAATATGAGACAAAGAGCTCCTACAATGAGCAGTTCTTC. Its translation: CSVEEYETKSSYNEQFF.

This clonotype was counted ten times or more. The V call is TRBV11-1, the J call TRBJ2-7; unclear D gene. Germline V CDR1 and CDR2: SGHAT, FQDESV (reference sequence). Between the trimmed V and J ends, which lost 6 bases and 6 bases, there was a span of 15 bases. The CDR3 length is 13 residues. The CDR3 region is CASRGKPPGEQYF. The CDR3 nucleotides are TGTGCCAGCAGAGGCAAACCCCCGGGCGAGCAGTACTTC.